The present TCR beta chain was sequenced within a study of vaccination and CD4 T cells after COVID-19. At the level of the study: Three convalescent patients provided samples that were taken at day 14 and days 161 to 241 post-vaccination.

V was trimmed by 6 bases and J by 4 bases, leaving 12 bases between them. This CDR3 region has 13 residues. Germline V gene sequence: CDR1 SGHVS, CDR2 FNYEAQ. Study-wide points: 304 of 307 vaccine-specific clones from convalescent patients were spike mono-reactive.

Time point described: late sampling 161 to 241 days after vaccination in a few convalescent patients. Noted treatment: roughly 10-day PBMC culture with coronavirus spike peptide pools or control peptides (ViraFEST assay). Cultured CD4+ T cells had their DNA profiled by the Oncomine TCR Beta short-read assay. TCRdb processed the PCR reads anew with MiXCR; each CDR3 protein has one entry. The sample lists roughly 20,000 distinct CDR3 sequences, around 52% occurring once. Comments on this clonotype: Its antigen remains unknown.

This receptor was identified in a human donor who had recovered from COVID-19. The V gene is TRBV7-6, the J gene TRBJ1-2, with D perhaps matching TRBD1 (5 bases). The sample was CD4+ T cells from blood, cultured in vitro, taken about 7 months after SARS-CoV-2 vaccination. The CDR3 sequence is CASSPGGGYGYTF. The DNA for the CDR3 is TGTGCCAGCAGTCCCGGGGGGGGCTATGGCTACACCTTC.